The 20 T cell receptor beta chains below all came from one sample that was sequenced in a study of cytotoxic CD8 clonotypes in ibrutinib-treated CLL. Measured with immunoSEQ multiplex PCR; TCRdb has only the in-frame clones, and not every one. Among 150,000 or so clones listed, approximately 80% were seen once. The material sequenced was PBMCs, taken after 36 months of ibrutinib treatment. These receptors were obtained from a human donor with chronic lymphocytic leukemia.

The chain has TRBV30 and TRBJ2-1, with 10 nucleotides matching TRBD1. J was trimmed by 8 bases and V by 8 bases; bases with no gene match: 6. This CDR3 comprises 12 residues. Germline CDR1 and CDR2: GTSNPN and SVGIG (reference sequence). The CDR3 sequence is CARDRGPHEQFF. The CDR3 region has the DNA TGTGCCCGCGACAGGGGGCCTCATGAGCAGTTCTTC. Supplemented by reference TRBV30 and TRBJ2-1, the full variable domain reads SQTIHQWPATLVQPVGSPLSLECTVEGTSNPNLYWYRQAAGRGLQLLFYSVGIGQISSEVPQNLSASRPQDRQFILSSKKLLLSDSGFYLCARDRGPHEQFFGPGTRLTVL.

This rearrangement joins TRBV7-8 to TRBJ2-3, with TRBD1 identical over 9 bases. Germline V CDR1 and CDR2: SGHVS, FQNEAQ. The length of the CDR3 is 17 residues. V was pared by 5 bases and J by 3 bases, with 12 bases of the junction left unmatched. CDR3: CASSLHLQGTGTDTQYF. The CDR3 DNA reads TGTGCCAGCAGCCTGCATCTACAGGGGACAGGGACAGATACGCAGTATTTT.

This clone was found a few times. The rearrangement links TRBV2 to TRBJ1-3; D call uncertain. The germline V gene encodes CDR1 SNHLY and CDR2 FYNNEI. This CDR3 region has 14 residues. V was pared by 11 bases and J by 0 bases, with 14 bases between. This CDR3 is CAFEVASSGNTIYF. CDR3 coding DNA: TGTGCCTTTGAGGTGGCGAGCTCTGGAAACACCATATATTTT. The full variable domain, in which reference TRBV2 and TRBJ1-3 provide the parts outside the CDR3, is EPEVTQTPSHQVTQMGQEVILRCVPISNHLYFYWYRQILGQKVEFLVSFYNNEISEKSEIFDDQFSVERPDGSNFTLKIRSTKLEDSAMYFCAFEVASSGNTIYFGEGSWLTVV.

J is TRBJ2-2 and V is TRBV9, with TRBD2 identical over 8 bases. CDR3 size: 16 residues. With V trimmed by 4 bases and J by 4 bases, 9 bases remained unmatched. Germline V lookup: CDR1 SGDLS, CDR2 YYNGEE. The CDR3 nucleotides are TGTGCCAGCAGCCTCCCAGCGGGAGCCCCCACCGGGGAGCTGTTTTTT. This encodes CASSLPAGAPTGELFF. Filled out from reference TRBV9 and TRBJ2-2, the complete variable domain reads DSGVTQTPKHLITATGQRVTLRCSPRSGDLSVYWYQQSLDQGLQFLIQYYNGEERAKGNILERFSAQQFPDLHSELNLSSLELGDSALYFCASSLPAGAPTGELFFGEGSRLTVL.

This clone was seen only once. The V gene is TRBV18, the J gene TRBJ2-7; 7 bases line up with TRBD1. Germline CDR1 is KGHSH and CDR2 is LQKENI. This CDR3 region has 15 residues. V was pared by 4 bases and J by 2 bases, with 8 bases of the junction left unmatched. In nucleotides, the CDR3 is TGTGCCAGCTCACAAGCCGGGACAGCCACCTACGAGCAGTACTTC. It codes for CASSQAGTATYEQYF.

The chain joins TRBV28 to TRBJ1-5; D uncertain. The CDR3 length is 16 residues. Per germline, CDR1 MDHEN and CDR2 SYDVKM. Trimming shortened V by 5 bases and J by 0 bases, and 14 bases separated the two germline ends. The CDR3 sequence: CASSATRWYSNQPQHF. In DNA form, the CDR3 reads TGTGCCAGCAGTGCTACACGGTGGTATAGCAATCAGCCCCAGCATTTT.

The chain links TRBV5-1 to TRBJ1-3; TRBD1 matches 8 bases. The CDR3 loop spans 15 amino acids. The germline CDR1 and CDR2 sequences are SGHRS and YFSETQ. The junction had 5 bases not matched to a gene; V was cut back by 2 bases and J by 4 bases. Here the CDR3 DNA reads TGCGCCAGCAGCTTATGGACAGGGACCGGAAACACCATATATTTT. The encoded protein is CASSLWTGTGNTIYF.

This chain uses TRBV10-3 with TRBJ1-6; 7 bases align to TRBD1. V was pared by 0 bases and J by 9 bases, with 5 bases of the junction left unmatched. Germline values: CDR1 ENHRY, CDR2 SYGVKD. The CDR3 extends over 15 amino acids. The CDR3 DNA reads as TGTGCCATCAGTGAGTCCGGGACAGAACGTTCACCCCTCCACTTT. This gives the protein CAISESGTERSPLHF.

This CDR3 is CASSSLGPLSNQPQHF. The CDR3 nucleotides read TGTGCCAGCTCCTCGTTGGGACCGCTTAGCAATCAGCCCCAGCATTTT. V is TRBV2 and J is TRBJ1-5; a weak D match, TRBD1 (5 bases). Germline V gene sequence: CDR1 SNHLY, CDR2 FYNNEI. There are 16 residues in the CDR3. V was pared by 8 bases and J by 0 bases, with 17 bases between.

The chain's CDR3 is CASRGWTGLVSPLHF. CDR3 in DNA: TGTGCCAGCAGGGGGTGGACAGGGCTGGTTTCACCCCTCCACTTT. The chain links TRBV2 to TRBJ1-6, with 8 positions matching TRBD1. CDR1 and CDR2 (germline): SNHLY, FYNNEI. The CDR3 is made up of 15 amino acids. The junction had 10 bases not matched to a gene; V was cut back by 6 bases and J by 9 bases.

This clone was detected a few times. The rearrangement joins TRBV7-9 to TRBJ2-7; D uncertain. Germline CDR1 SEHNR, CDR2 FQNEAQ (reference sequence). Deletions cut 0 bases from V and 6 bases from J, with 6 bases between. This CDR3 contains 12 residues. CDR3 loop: CASSLAPSEQYF. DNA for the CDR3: TGTGCCAGCAGCTTAGCTCCCTCCGAGCAGTACTTC. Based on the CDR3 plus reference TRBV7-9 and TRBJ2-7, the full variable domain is DTGVSQNPRHKITKRGQNVTFRCDPISEHNRLYWYRQTLGQGPEFLTYFQNEAQLEKSRLLSDRFSAERPKGSFSTLEIQRTEQGDSAMYLCASSLAPSEQYFGPGTRLTVT.

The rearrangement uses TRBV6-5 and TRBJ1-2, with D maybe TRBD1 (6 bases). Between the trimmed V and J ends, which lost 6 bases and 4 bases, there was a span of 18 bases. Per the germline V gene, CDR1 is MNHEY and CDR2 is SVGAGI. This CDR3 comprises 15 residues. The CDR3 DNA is TGTGCCAGCAGGACCTGGGGGCGTATTATCTATGGCTACACCTTC. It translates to CASRTWGRIIYGYTF.

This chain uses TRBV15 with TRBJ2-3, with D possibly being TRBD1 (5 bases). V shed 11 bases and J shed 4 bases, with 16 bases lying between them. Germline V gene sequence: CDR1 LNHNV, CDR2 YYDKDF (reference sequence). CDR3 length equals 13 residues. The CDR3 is CAHTTGRSDTQYF. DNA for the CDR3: TGTGCCCACACCACAGGTCGGTCAGATACGCAGTATTTT. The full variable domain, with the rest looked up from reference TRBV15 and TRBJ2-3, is DAMVIQNPRYQVTQFGKPVTLSCSQTLNHNVMYWYQQKSSQAPKLLFHYYDKDFNNEADTPDNFQSRRPNTSFCFLDIRSPGLGDTAMYLCAHTTGRSDTQYFGPGTRLTVL.

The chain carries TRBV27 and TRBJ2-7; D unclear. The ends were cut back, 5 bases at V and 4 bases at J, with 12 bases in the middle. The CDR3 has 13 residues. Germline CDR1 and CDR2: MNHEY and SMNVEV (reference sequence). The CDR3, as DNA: TGTGCCAGCAGTCTCCGGGCATTATACGAGCAGTACTTC. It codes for CASSLRALYEQYF.

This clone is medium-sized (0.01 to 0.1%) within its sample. The CDR3 reads CASSKQGQRYYGYTF. In DNA, the CDR3 is TGTGCCAGCAGTAAACAAGGACAGAGGTACTATGGCTACACCTTC. This rearrangement joins TRBV6-4 to TRBJ1-2; D possibly corresponds to TRBD1 (6 bases). Trimming shortened V by 5 bases and J by 3 bases, and 16 bases separated the two germline ends. Germline loops: CDR1 MRHNA, CDR2 SNTAGT. CDR3 length equals 15 residues.

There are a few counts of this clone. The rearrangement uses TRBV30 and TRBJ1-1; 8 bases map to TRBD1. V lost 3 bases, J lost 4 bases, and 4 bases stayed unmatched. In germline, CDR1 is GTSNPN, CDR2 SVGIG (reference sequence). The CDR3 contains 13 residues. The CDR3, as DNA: TGTGCCTGGAGCCCTACAGGGGGCACTGAAGCTTTCTTT. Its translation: CAWSPTGGTEAFF.

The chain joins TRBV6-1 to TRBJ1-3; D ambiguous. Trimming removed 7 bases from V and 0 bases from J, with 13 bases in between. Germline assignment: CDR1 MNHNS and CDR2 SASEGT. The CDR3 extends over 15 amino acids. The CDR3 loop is CASKLTAGSGNTIYF. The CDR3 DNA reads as TGTGCCAGCAAACTTACAGCCGGCTCTGGAAACACCATATATTTT.

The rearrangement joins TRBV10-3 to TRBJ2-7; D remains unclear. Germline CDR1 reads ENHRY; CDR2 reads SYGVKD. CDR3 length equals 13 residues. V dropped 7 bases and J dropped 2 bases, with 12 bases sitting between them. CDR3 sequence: CAITAVGTYEQYF. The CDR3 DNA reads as TGTGCCATCACTGCCGTGGGGACCTACGAGCAGTACTTC.

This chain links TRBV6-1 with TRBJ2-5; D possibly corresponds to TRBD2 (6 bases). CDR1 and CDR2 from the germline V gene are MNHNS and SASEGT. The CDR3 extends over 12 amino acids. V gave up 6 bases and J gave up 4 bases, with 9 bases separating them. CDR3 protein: CASRRGGETQYF. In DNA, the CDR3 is TGTGCCAGCAGGCGGGGTGGAGAGACCCAGTACTTC.

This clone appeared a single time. This CDR3 reads CASSSEILDGADQYF. The CDR3 DNA reads as TGTGCCAGCAGCTCCGAGATCCTGGACGGAGCGGATCAGTACTTC. The V gene is TRBV7-6, the J gene TRBJ2-5; D is possibly TRBD2 (5 bases). The CDR3 has 15 residues. Germline loops: CDR1 SGHVS, CDR2 FNYEAQ. The germline V and J ends were trimmed by 4 bases and 11 bases, with 23 bases remaining between them.